These 28 T cell receptor beta chains share one sample of origin, sequenced in a study of CD8+CD57+ T cells in acquired aplastic anemia. Profiles of TCR beta VDJ and CDR3 were generated from a genomic DNA template. TCRdb recomputed calls from the reads with MiXCR, one row per CDR3 protein. The sample records some 150,000 distinct CDR3 sequences, more than 45% being singletons. Patients sequenced had flow cytometry evidence of CD8+CD57+ cell expansion. Sequencing was performed on sorted CD4+, CD8+, or CD8+CD57+ T cells (not recorded which) from PBMCs. These receptor sequences come from a human donor with aplastic anemia.

The CDR3 spells CASRNTGTAPYEQYF. Written as DNA, the CDR3 is TGTGCCAGCAGAAATACCGGGACAGCGCCCTACGAGCAGTACTTC. The chain couples TRBV6-1 to TRBJ2-7, with 7 bases lining up with TRBD1. Germline trimming cut 6 bases from V and 2 bases from J; bases unmatched to any gene: 10. Per the germline V gene, CDR1 is MNHNS and CDR2 is SASEGT. This CDR3 contains 15 residues.

There are many counts of this clonotype. V is TRBV20-1 and J is TRBJ2-7; no definite D call. Trimming took off 3 bases at V and 2 bases at J, with 8 bases between the two ends. This CDR3 region has 12 residues. The germline gives CDR1 DFQATT, CDR2 SNEGSKA (reference sequence). The CDR3 reads CSARSATYEQYF. Here the CDR3 DNA reads TGCAGTGCTAGGTCCGCAACCTACGAGCAGTACTTC.

The V and J genes are TRBV15 and TRBJ1-3, with D unclear. Germline V gene sequence: CDR1 LNHNV, CDR2 YYDKDF (reference sequence). With 3 bases removed from V and 1 base from J, the gap between germline ends came to 10 bases. The CDR3 runs 15 residues. The CDR3 loop is CATSRDKGSGNTIYF. The CDR3 region has the DNA TGTGCCACCAGCAGGGATAAGGGTTCTGGAAACACCATATATTTT.

This clonotype was detected ten times or more. The chain recombines TRBV19 with TRBJ2-6; tentatively, D is TRBD2 (7 bases). Germline-derived CDR1 and CDR2 are LNHDA and SQIVND (reference sequence). The CDR3 has 13 residues. The CDR3 here is CVAGGPGANVLTF. CDR3 nucleotides: TGTGTCGCCGGGGGGCCTGGGGCCAACGTCCTGACTTTC.

The chain has TRBV2 and TRBJ1-2; D ambiguous. Germline V lookup: CDR1 SNHLY, CDR2 FYNNEI. CDR3 length: 12 residues. V was trimmed by 5 bases and J by 8 bases, leaving 12 bases between them. CDR3 amino acids: CASSFGRGGYTF. The DNA for the CDR3 is TGTGCCAGCAGTTTCGGCCGGGGAGGCTACACCTTC.

As regards this clonotype: This may be a read error: a much more frequent sequence differs by one nucleotide. The J gene is TRBJ1-1, the V gene TRBV3-1, with D uncertain. Germline-derived CDR1 and CDR2 are LGHDT and YNNKEL (reference sequence). CDR3 length: 13 residues. The CDR3 loop is CASSQFAGEEALF. The CDR3 nucleotides read TGTGCCAGCAGCCAATTTGCCGGAGAAGAAGCTCTCTTT.

This clonotype was detected only a few times. CDR3 protein: CASSEVGGLEKLFF. The CDR3, as DNA: TGTGCCAGCAGTGAAGTGGGGGGACTCGAAAAACTGTTTTTT. V usage is TRBV2 and J usage is TRBJ1-4, with D possibly matching TRBD1 (5 bases). V lost 1 base to trimming and J lost 8 bases, with 11 bases between them. Germline V gene sequence: CDR1 SNHLY, CDR2 FYNNEI. This CDR3 spans 14 amino acids.

The rearrangement joins TRBV5-4 to TRBJ1-2; TRBD1 aligns across 7 bases. The CDR3 totals 14 residues. Trimming cost V 4 bases and J 7 bases; bases outside gene matches: 10. Germline CDR1 SGHNT, CDR2 YYREEE (reference sequence). The CDR3 nucleotides are TGTGCCAGCAGCGTGCAAACAGGGGCTTCTGGCTACACCTTC. Its translation: CASSVQTGASGYTF.

The chain couples TRBV20-1 to TRBJ1-1; maybe TRBD1 (5 bases). V was shortened by 4 bases and J by 0 bases, with 9 bases between the two germline ends. The CDR3 consists of 13 residues. Germline CDR1 and CDR2: DFQATT and SNEGSKA (reference sequence). The CDR3 reads CSATRALNTEAFF. The CDR3 DNA follows: TGCAGTGCTACCAGGGCCCTGAACACTGAAGCTTTCTTT.

The V and J genes are TRBV30 and TRBJ2-7, with 7 nucleotides matching TRBD2. CDR3 length: 14 residues. Germline CDR1 is GTSNPN and CDR2 is SVGIG (reference sequence). The V and J ends lost 0 bases and 2 bases, in that order; junction bases with no gene match: 4. DNA for the CDR3: TGTGCCTGGAGTGTCCAGCGGGAACCCTACGAGCAGTACTTC. The encoded protein is CAWSVQREPYEQYF.

V usage is TRBV10-3 and J usage is TRBJ1-4, with D maybe TRBD1 (6 bases). Trimming left V 4 bases short and J 5 bases short, with 11 bases between. The CDR3 has 14 amino acids. Germline V CDR1 and CDR2: ENHRY, SYGVKD. CDR3 bases: TGTGCCATCAGTGCACAGGGAGGCAATGAAAAACTGTTTTTT. It translates to CAISAQGGNEKLFF.

This clonotype has a count of ten or more. The gene calls are TRBV7-8 and TRBJ2-5; a possible D gene is TRBD2 (8 bases). Germline CDR1 and CDR2: SGHVS and FQNEAQ. V was shortened by 2 bases and J by 5 bases, with 24 bases between the two germline ends. This CDR3 comprises 18 residues. The CDR3 loop reads CASSLRGLAGITRETQYF. As DNA, the CDR3 is TGTGCCAGCAGCTTAAGGGGGCTAGCGGGTATCACCCGGGAGACCCAGTACTTC.

At least ten counts were recorded for this clonotype. The J gene is TRBJ1-1, the V gene TRBV12-3 or TRBV12-4, with 10 bases that match TRBD1. This CDR3 spans 15 amino acids. Trimming removed 6 bases from V and 5 bases from J; junction bases left unmatched: 9. The CDR3, as DNA: TGTGCCAGCAGGTCCCGGGACAGGGGAGGGACTGAAGCTTTCTTT. Its protein is CASRSRDRGGTEAFF.

V is TRBV7-9 and J is TRBJ2-1, with a weak D call TRBD2 (5 bases). CDR3 length: 12 amino acids. Germline V gives CDR1 SEHNR, CDR2 FQNEAQ (reference sequence). The CDR3 here is CALEAAYNEQFF. For the CDR3, the DNA is TGTGCGTTAGAAGCGGCCTACAATGAGCAGTTCTTC.

This clonotype was recorded once. The junction departs from the called germline gene at one end, perhaps through a read error. The chain joins TRBV25-1 to TRBJ2-7; D is unresolved. The length of the CDR3 is 11 residues. CDR1 is MGHDK, CDR2 SYGVNS, per germline. The CDR3 bases are TGTGCCTGCAGTGAACCCTCCGAGCAGTACTTC. It yields the protein CACSEPSEQYF.

This clonotype was found once. The V and J genes are TRBV29-1 and TRBJ1-2; perhaps TRBD1 as D (6 bases). The CDR3 runs to 13 residues. CDR1 and CDR2 from the germline V gene are SQVTM and ANQGSEA. The V end lost 8 bases, the J end lost 7 bases, and 20 bases lay between the germline ends. CDR3 sequence (DNA): TGCAGCAGTTCCCACGGGACAAATACTGGCTACACCTTC. This translates into CSSSHGTNTGYTF.

The rearrangement joins TRBV7-2 to TRBJ1-1; no reliable D call. The V end lost 6 bases, the J end lost 7 bases, and 12 bases lay between the germline ends. The germline V gene encodes CDR1 SGHTA and CDR2 FQGNSA. The CDR3 runs to 12 residues. CDR3 amino acids: CASSQLQGEAFF. Written as DNA, the CDR3 is TGTGCCAGCAGTCAGTTGCAAGGTGAAGCTTTCTTT.

The J gene is TRBJ2-1, the V gene TRBV12-3 or TRBV12-4; 7 bases fit TRBD2. The CDR3 is 16 residues long. V lost 6 bases, J lost 7 bases, and 15 bases stayed unmatched. Here the CDR3 reads CASSQGAGEGKNEQFF. CDR3 bases: TGTGCCAGCAGCCAAGGGGCGGGAGAGGGAAAGAATGAGCAGTTCTTC.

The chain links TRBV11-2 to TRBJ2-3; TRBD2 might be the D (7 bases). The CDR3 spans 15 residues. V dropped 0 bases and J dropped 5 bases, with 12 bases sitting between them. The germline CDR1 and CDR2 sequences are SGHAT and FQNNGV. The CDR3 DNA is TGTGCCAGCAGCTTAGAGGGGGGGGCGGGAGATACGCAGTATTTT. This gives the protein CASSLEGGAGDTQYF. The full variable domain, completed using reference TRBV11-2 and TRBJ2-3, is EAGVAQSPRYKIIEKRQSVAFWCNPISGHATLYWYQQILGQGPKLLIQFQNNGVVDDSQLPKDRFSAERLKGVDSTLKIQPAKLEDSAVYLCASSLEGGAGDTQYFGPGTRLTVL.

This clonotype was seen at least ten times. V usage is TRBV7-8 and J usage is TRBJ2-3; D perhaps matches TRBD2 (5 bases). The CDR3 is 12 amino acids. V lost 5 bases and J 5 bases, leaving 8 bases between the germline ends. Germline V gene sequence: CDR1 SGHVS, CDR2 FQNEAQ. The CDR3 loop is CASSLDLDTQYF. CDR3 bases: TGTGCCAGCAGCCTGGACTTAGATACGCAGTATTTT.

About this clonotype itself: This may be a read error, as it is one base from a much larger clone. The gene calls are TRBV5-5 and TRBJ2-7; D may be TRBD2 (6 bases). Germline CDR1 is SGHKS and CDR2 is YYEKEE (reference sequence). CDR3 length: 13 amino acids. CDR3 nucleotide sequence: TGTGCCAGCAGCTTGGATGGGGGGTACGGGCAGTACTTC. It yields the protein CASSLDGGYGQYF. The full variable domain, rest sourced from reference TRBV5-5 and TRBJ2-7, is DAGVTQSPTHLIKTRGQQVTLRCSPISGHKSVSWYQQVLGQGPQFIFQYYEKEERGRGNFPDRFSARQFPNYSSELNVNALLLGDSALYLCASSLDGGYGQYFGPGTRLTVT.

This clonotype was observed at least ten times. This rearrangement joins TRBV5-1 to TRBJ1-4; 11 bases match TRBD1. The CDR3 extends over 15 amino acids. V shed 4 bases and J 7 bases; nucleotides not matched to a gene: 6. CDR1 and CDR2 from the germline V gene are SGHRS and YFSETQ. CDR3 protein: CASSTRTGGGEKLFF. CDR3 nucleotides: TGCGCCAGCAGCACCCGGACAGGGGGCGGTGAAAAACTGTTTTTT.

The J gene is TRBJ2-1, the V gene TRBV5-1; D remains unclear. Germline-derived CDR1 and CDR2 are SGHRS and YFSETQ. V was cut by 3 bases and J by 5 bases, with 12 bases left in between. This CDR3 has 14 amino acids. The CDR3 DNA sequence: TGCGCCAGCAGCTATCAGTCGGAAGACAATGAGCAGTTCTTC. It encodes CASSYQSEDNEQFF.

This clonotype was seen ten or more times. The chain uses TRBV19 and TRBJ2-7, with D possibly matching TRBD1 (5 bases). Germline V gene data show CDR1 as LNHDA and CDR2 as SQIVND (reference sequence). The CDR3 sequence is 15 residues long. V was trimmed by 3 bases and J by 6 bases, leaving 18 bases between them. CDR3 residues: CASSMGLTGSFEQYF. CDR3 coding DNA: TGTGCCAGTAGTATGGGGCTTACAGGTTCGTTCGAGCAGTACTTC.

This clonotype was seen a handful of times. The CDR3 protein is CASSEGLPQETQYF. The CDR3 DNA reads as TGTGCCAGCAGTGAAGGGTTGCCTCAAGAGACCCAGTACTTC. The chain recombines TRBV2 with TRBJ2-5, with no clear D. This CDR3 is built from 14 residues. The V and J ends lost 1 base and 2 bases respectively, with 8 bases between them. Germline V lookup: CDR1 SNHLY, CDR2 FYNNEI.

V is TRBV7-9 and J is TRBJ1-1, with a possible D match to TRBD1 (6 bases). Germline V gene data show CDR1 as SEHNR and CDR2 as FQNEAQ (reference sequence). V lost 5 bases to trimming and J lost 3 bases, with 10 bases between them. There are 13 residues in the CDR3. This CDR3 reads CASSRNRDTEAFF. The CDR3 DNA reads as TGTGCCAGCAGCAGGAACAGGGACACTGAAGCTTTCTTT.

Details on this clonotype: This sequence may be a read error, since a much larger clone differs from it by one base. V usage is TRBV6-5 and J usage is TRBJ1-1; tentatively, D is TRBD1 (5 bases). Germline CDR1 reads MNHEY; CDR2 reads SVGAGI. The CDR3 runs to 13 residues. CDR3 coding DNA: TGTGCCAGCAGTTACAGGGTAGGGACTGAAGCTTCCTTT. It codes for CASSYRVGTEASF.

This clonotype was detected only once. V and J are TRBV15 and TRBJ2-1; 9 bases align to TRBD2. CDR3 length: 15 residues. J lost 8 bases, V lost 1 base, and 6 bases had no gene match. Germline-derived CDR1 and CDR2 are LNHNV and YYDKDF (reference sequence). The CDR3 DNA is TGTGCCACCAGCAGAGGCGGGAGGGCCATCGATGAGCAGTTCTTC. Translation gives CATSRGGRAIDEQFF.